This TCR beta chain was recovered during a study of T cell responses to AZD1222 COVID-19 vaccine. General study findings and limits: Unmutated regions of variants are reportedly targeted by nearly half of spike-specific TCRs. The study sampled repertoires only after the peak T cell response. Females outnumbered males among donors, who were mostly white British; clonal diversity was possibly underestimated.

This clone was counted ten times or more. Its antigen is unknown. The CDR3 length is 15 residues. In germline, CDR1 is LGHNA, CDR2 YSLEER. V shed 1 base and J shed 4 bases, with 13 bases lying between them. Profiling relied on immunoSEQ multiplex PCR, and the TCRdb table lists in-frame clones only, not all of them. This sample has 100,000 to 120,000 clones, with around 82% found just once. Sample: peripheral blood, taken on day 0 of AZD1222 vaccination. The V call is TRBV4-3, the J call TRBJ1-2, with D unclear. The source of this sequence is an adult in good health. CDR3 DNA: TGCGCCAGCAGCCAAGTCGGAGGGTTGACCTATGGCTACACCTTC. Residues: CASSQVGGLTYGYTF.